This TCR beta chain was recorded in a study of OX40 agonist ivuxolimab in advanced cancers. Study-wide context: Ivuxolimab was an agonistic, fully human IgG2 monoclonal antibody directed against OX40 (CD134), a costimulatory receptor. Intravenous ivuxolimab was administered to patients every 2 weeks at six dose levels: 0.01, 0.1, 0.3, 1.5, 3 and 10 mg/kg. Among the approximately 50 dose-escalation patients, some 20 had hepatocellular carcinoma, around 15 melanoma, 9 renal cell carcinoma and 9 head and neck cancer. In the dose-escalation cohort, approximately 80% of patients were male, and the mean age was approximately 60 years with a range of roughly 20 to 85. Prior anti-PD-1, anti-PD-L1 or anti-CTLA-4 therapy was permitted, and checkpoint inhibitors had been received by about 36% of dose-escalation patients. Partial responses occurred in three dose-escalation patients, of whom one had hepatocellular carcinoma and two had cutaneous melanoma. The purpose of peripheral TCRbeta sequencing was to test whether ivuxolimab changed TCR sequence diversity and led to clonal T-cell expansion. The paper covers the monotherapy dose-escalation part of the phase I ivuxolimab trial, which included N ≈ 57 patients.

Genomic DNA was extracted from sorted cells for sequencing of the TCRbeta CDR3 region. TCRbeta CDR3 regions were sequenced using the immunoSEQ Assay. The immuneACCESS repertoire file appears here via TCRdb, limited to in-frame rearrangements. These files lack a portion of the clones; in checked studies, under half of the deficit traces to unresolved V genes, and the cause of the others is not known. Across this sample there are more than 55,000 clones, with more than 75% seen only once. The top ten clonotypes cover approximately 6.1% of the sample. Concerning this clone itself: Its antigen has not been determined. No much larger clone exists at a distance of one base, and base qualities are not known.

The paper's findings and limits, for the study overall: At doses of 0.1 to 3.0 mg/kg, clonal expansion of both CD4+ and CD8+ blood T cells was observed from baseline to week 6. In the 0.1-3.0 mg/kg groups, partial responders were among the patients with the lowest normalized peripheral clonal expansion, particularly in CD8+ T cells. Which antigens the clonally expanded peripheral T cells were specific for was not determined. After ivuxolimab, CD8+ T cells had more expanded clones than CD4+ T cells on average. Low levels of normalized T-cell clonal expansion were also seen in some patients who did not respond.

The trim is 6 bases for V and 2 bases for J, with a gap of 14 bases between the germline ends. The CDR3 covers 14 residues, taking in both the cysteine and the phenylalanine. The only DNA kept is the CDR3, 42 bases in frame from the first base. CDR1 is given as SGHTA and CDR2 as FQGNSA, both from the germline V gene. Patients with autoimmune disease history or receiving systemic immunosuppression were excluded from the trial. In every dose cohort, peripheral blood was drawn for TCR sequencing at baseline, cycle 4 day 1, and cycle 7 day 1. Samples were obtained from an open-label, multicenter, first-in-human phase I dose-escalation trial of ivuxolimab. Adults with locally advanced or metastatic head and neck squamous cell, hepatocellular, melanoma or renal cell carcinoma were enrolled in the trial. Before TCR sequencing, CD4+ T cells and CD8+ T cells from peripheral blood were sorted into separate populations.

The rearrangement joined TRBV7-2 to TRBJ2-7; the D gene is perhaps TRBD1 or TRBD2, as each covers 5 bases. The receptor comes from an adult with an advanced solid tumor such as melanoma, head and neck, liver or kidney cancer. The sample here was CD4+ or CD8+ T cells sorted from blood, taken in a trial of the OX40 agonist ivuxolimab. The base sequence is TGTGCCAGCAGGCCGGGACCCCGGGCCTACGAGCAGTACTTC. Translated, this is CASRPGPRAYEQYF. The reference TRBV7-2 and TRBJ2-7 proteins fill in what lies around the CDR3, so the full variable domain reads GAGVSQSPSNKVTEKGKDVELRCDPISGHTALYWYRQSLGQGLEFLIYFQGNSAPDKSGLPSDRFSAERTGGSVSTLTIQRTQQEDSAVYLCASRPGPRAYEQYFGPGTRLTVT.